The 18 T cell receptor beta chains below come from one sample, sequenced in a study of control samples from healthy donors and cancer patients. Libraries were prepared by immunoSEQ multiplex PCR; TCRdb keeps only in-frame clonotypes and omits some of them. The repertoire consists of some 120,000 clones, with around 87% occurring once and the leading ten covering about 2.7%. Material for sequencing was blood. The receptors here all came from a man in his 60s in good health.

The chain carries TRBV28 and TRBJ1-5; tentative D call: TRBD1 (5 bases). Germline V CDR1 and CDR2: MDHEN, SYDVKM. The CDR3 covers 15 residues. The V and J ends lost 3 bases and 0 bases respectively, with 9 bases between them. The DNA for the CDR3 is TGTGCCAGCAGTTTTAGGGGCTATAGCAATCAGCCCCAGCATTTT. Residues: CASSFRGYSNQPQHF.

The chain recombines TRBV5-1 with TRBJ2-5; D could derive from TRBD1 or TRBD2 (5 bases each). Per the germline V gene, CDR1 is SGHRS and CDR2 is YFSETQ. Trimming took off 5 bases at V and 1 base at J, with 9 bases between the two ends. The CDR3 consists of 13 residues. The CDR3 loop is CASSQGPQETQYF. In nucleotides, the CDR3 is TGCGCCAGCAGTCAGGGACCCCAAGAGACCCAGTACTTC.

The chain carries TRBV28 and TRBJ1-1, with 8 bases fitting TRBD1. The V and J ends lost 4 bases and 3 bases, in that order; junction bases with no gene match: 4. Germline CDR1 MDHEN, CDR2 SYDVKM. The CDR3 contains 14 residues. In DNA form, the CDR3 reads TGTGCCAGCAGTTACACCAGGGGGCACACTGAAGCTTTCTTT. Translating gives CASSYTRGHTEAFF.

The chain couples TRBV2 to TRBJ1-3; D unclear. Deletions cut 6 bases from V and 0 bases from J, with 15 bases between. This CDR3 has 16 residues. Germline V lookup: CDR1 SNHLY, CDR2 FYNNEI. CDR3 protein: CASRSTVLGSGNTIYF. In nucleotides, the CDR3 is TGTGCCAGCAGAAGCACAGTGCTTGGCTCTGGAAACACCATATATTTT.

The chain uses TRBV5-1 and TRBJ1-4; D not certain. The germline CDR1 and CDR2 sequences are SGHRS and YFSETQ. The V end lost 1 base, the J end lost 8 bases, and 9 bases lay between the germline ends. The CDR3 extends over 13 amino acids. The CDR3 region has the DNA TGCGCCAGCAGCTTGCAGCTCGGCGAAAAACTGTTTTTT. Its protein product is CASSLQLGEKLFF.

In its sample, this clone was seen a few times. V is TRBV6-1 and J is TRBJ1-6, with a possible D match to TRBD1 (6 bases). The germline gives CDR1 MNHNS, CDR2 SASEGT. The V end was cut by 0 bases, the J end by 7 bases, with 10 bases between. The CDR3 consists of 15 residues. CDR3 amino acids: CASSEARGRNSPLHF. The CDR3 DNA follows: TGTGCCAGCAGTGAAGCGCGGGGGCGGAATTCACCCCTCCACTTT.

The V call is TRBV5-1, the J call TRBJ2-7, with 9 bases identical to TRBD1. CDR3 size: 16 residues. Germline assignment: CDR1 SGHRS and CDR2 YFSETQ. The junction had 9 bases not matched to a gene; V was cut back by 1 base and J by 4 bases. CDR3 nucleotide sequence: TGCGCCAGCAGCTTGCTTATACAGGGGGCGGTTTACGAGCAGTACTTC. This codes for CASSLLIQGAVYEQYF.

This clone has a handful of counts. The chain links TRBV20-1 to TRBJ2-1; D gene unclear. The CDR3 totals 11 residues. V gave up 4 bases and J gave up 6 bases, with 7 bases separating them. Germline CDR1 reads DFQATT; CDR2 reads SNEGSKA (reference sequence). The CDR3: CSAIGSNEQFF. In DNA form, the CDR3 reads TGCAGTGCTATAGGCTCCAATGAGCAGTTCTTC.

This chain links TRBV6-6 with TRBJ2-2; 7 nucleotides match TRBD1. The CDR3 contains 14 residues. The junction had 8 bases not matched to a gene; V was cut back by 8 bases and J by 5 bases. Germline loops: CDR1 MNHNY, CDR2 SVGAGI (reference sequence). For the CDR3, the DNA is TGTGCCAGCTCCGGGACAGCCAATACCGGGGAGCTGTTTTTT. Translating gives CASSGTANTGELFF.

The J gene is TRBJ1-2, the V gene TRBV28; maybe TRBD1 (5 bases). The germline V gene encodes CDR1 MDHEN and CDR2 SYDVKM. The CDR3 spans 14 residues. The V end was cut by 5 bases, the J end by 5 bases, with 15 bases between. The CDR3 DNA is TGTGCCAGCAGTCCCTTGACGGGGGGGTATGGCTACACCTTC. Amino acids: CASSPLTGGYGYTF.

This clone was counted a single time. The sample has other DNA sequences that encode this CDR3 too. V gene TRBV27 combines with J gene TRBJ2-2; the D is unclear. Trimming took 3 bases from V and 2 from J, leaving 1 base between them. The CDR3 loop spans 12 amino acids. Germline assignment: CDR1 MNHEY and CDR2 SMNVEV (reference sequence). CDR3 DNA sequence: TGTGCCAGCAGTTTCAACACCGGGGAGCTGTTTTTT. It translates to CASSFNTGELFF.

This chain links TRBV30 with TRBJ2-2; D is uncertain. The CDR3 contains 14 residues. Germline CDR1 and CDR2: GTSNPN and SVGIG (reference sequence). V was trimmed by 0 bases and J by 1 base, leaving 6 bases between them. The chain's CDR3 is CAWSVAVNTGELFF. CDR3 nucleotide sequence: TGTGCCTGGAGTGTAGCCGTGAACACCGGGGAGCTGTTTTTT.

J is TRBJ2-2 and V is TRBV7-9; TRBD1 agrees at 11 bases. The CDR3 loop spans 21 amino acids. Germline V CDR1 and CDR2: SEHNR, FQNEAQ (reference sequence). The ends lost 7 bases at V and 1 base at J; junction bases unmatched: 20. Written as DNA, the CDR3 is TGTGCCAGCACCCTACTCGGGCGGGGACAGGGGGAAAAGTTGAACACCGGGGAGCTGTTTTTT. This gives the protein CASTLLGRGQGEKLNTGELFF.

V and J are TRBV10-1 and TRBJ2-3; D is unresolved. Trimming removed 10 bases at V and 0 bases at J, with 11 bases between. The germline gives CDR1 WNHNN, CDR2 SYGVQD (reference sequence). The CDR3 contains 13 residues. Here the CDR3 DNA reads TGCGCCACCAGCGTGCTCAGCACAGATACGCAGTATTTT. Translating gives CATSVLSTDTQYF.

The chain couples TRBV19 to TRBJ1-2, with D unresolved. The V end was cut by 3 bases, the J end by 6 bases, with 11 bases between. This CDR3 has 13 amino acids. The germline gives CDR1 LNHDA, CDR2 SQIVND (reference sequence). The CDR3 nucleotides are TGTGCCAGTAGTATGGCGGGGTACGATGGCTACACCTTC. Its protein product is CASSMAGYDGYTF.

V usage is TRBV7-2 and J usage is TRBJ2-3; perhaps TRBD1 as D (5 bases). V was clipped by 1 base and J by 2 bases, with 10 bases between them. This CDR3 has 15 amino acids. CDR1 and CDR2 from the germline V gene are SGHTA and FQGNSA. The CDR3 region has the DNA TGTGCCAGCAGCTTAGTGACAGAACACACAGATACGCAGTATTTT. Residues: CASSLVTEHTDTQYF.

This sequence joins TRBV3-1 (or the pseudogene TRBV3-2) and TRBJ2-7; a weak D match, TRBD1 (6 bases). The germline V gene has CDR1 LGHDT and CDR2 YNNKEL (reference sequence). The CDR3 has 14 residues. Trimming removed 4 bases from V and 5 bases from J, with 15 bases in between. CDR3 sequence (DNA): TGTGCCAGCAGCCGAAACACAGGGTCCCACGAGCAGTACTTC. Translating it yields CASSRNTGSHEQYF.

The CDR3 is CASSVAPGPSQPQHF. CDR3 nucleotide sequence: TGTGCCAGCAGCGTAGCCCCCGGCCCCAGTCAGCCCCAGCATTTT. This chain joins TRBV9 and TRBJ1-5, with D hard to call. Per germline, CDR1 SGDLS and CDR2 YYNGEE. The V and J ends lost 0 bases and 6 bases respectively, with 13 bases between them. The CDR3 extends over 15 amino acids.